What follows is one T cell receptor (beta chain) and its context. No antigen is known for it. These data belong to a study of shared clonotypes between healthy human individuals. Trimming took 0 bases from V and 6 from J, leaving 12 bases between them. CDR1 is SGDLS and CDR2 is YYNGEE in the germline V gene. CDR3 size: 15 residues. Study observations and caveats: Clonotype sharing levels among donors were expected to vary with sequencing depth. A generally larger estimated richness was seen in naive subsets than in memory subsets.

Several immunoSEQ plates held equal portions of the genomic DNA taken from each subset. Sequencing was performed with immunoSEQ multiplex PCR; in TCRdb, only in-frame clones are kept and a portion is missing. The profile shows some 1.5 million clones, over 95% of them singletons. The sequenced sample consisted of naive CD4+ T cells sorted from blood. Regarding subset: CD45RA+ positively selected. The TCR originated in a man aged 25 to 40 in good health. The chain carries TRBV9 and TRBJ2-2; tentatively, D is TRBD1 (6 bases). CDR3 DNA sequence: TGTGCCAGCAGCGTAGATACAGGGTACGCCGGGGAGCTGTTTTTT. The encoded protein is CASSVDTGYAGELFF.